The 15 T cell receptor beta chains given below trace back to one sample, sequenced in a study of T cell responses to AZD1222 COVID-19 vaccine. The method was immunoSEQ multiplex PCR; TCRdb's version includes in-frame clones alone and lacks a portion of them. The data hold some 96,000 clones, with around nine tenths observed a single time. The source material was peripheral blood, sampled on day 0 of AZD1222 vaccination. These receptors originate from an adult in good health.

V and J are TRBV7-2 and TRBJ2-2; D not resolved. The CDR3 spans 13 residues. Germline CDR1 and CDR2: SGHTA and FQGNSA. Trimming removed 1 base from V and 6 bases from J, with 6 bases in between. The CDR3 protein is CASSLGRPGELFF. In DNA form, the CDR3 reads TGTGCCAGCAGCTTAGGTCGACCCGGGGAGCTGTTTTTT.

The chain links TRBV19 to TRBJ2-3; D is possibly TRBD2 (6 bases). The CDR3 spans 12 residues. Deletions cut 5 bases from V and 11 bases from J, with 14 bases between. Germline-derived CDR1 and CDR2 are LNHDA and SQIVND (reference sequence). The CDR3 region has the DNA TGTGCCAGTAGTGCAGGACTAAATATGCAGTATTTT. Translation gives CASSAGLNMQYF.

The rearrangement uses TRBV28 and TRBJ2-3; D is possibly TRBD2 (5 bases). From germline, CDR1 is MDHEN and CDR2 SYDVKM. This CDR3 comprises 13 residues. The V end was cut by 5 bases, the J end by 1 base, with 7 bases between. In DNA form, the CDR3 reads TGTGCCAGCAGTCTCGGGGGCACAGATACGCAGTATTTT. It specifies CASSLGGTDTQYF.

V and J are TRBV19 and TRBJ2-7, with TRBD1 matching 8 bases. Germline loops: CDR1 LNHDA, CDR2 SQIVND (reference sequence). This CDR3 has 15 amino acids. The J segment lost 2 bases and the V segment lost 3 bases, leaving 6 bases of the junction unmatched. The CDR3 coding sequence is TGTGCCAGTAGTATCGCCGGGACAGGCGCCTACGAGCAGTACTTC. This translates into CASSIAGTGAYEQYF. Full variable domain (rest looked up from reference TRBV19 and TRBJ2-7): DGGITQSPKYLFRKEGQNVTLSCEQNLNHDAMYWYRQDPGQGLRLIYYSQIVNDFQKGDIAEGYSVSREKKESFPLTVTSAQKNPTAFYLCASSIAGTGAYEQYFGPGTRLTVT.

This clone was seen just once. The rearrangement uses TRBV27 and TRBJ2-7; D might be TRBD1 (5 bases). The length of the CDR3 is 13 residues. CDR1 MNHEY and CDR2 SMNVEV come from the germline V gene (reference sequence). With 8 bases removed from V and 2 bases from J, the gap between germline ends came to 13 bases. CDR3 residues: CASRSTDPYEQYF. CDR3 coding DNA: TGTGCCAGCCGATCGACAGACCCCTACGAGCAGTACTTC.

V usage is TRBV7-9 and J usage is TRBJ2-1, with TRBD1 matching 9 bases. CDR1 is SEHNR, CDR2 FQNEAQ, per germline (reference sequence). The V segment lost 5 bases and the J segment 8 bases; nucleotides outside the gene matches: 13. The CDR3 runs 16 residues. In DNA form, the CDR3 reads TGTGCCAGCAGCCAGGGACAGGGAACGAATCCGGATGAGCAGTTCTTC. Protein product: CASSQGQGTNPDEQFF.

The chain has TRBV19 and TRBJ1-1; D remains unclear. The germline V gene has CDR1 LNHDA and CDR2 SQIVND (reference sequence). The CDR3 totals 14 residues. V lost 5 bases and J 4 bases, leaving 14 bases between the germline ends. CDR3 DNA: TGTGCCAGTAGTCGTTCAGTACGATCCACTGAAGCTTTCTTT. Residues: CASSRSVRSTEAFF.

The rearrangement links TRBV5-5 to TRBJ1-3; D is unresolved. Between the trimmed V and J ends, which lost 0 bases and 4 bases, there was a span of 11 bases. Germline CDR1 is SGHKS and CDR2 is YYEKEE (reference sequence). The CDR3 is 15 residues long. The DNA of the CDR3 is TGTGCCAGCAGCTTGGTCCCGGGTTCCGGAAACACCATATATTTT. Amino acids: CASSLVPGSGNTIYF.

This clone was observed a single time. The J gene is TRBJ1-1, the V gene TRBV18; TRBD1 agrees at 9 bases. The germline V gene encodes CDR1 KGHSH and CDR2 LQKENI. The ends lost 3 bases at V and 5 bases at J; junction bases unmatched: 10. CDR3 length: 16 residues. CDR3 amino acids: CASSPPTGGTGTEAFF. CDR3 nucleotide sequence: TGTGCCAGCTCACCCCCCACAGGAGGGACAGGGACTGAAGCTTTCTTT.

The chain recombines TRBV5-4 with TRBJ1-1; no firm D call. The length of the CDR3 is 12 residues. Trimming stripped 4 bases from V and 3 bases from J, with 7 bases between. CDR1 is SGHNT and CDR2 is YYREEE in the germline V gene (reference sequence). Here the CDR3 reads CASSTRDTEAFF. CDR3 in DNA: TGTGCCAGCAGCACCCGGGACACTGAAGCTTTCTTT.

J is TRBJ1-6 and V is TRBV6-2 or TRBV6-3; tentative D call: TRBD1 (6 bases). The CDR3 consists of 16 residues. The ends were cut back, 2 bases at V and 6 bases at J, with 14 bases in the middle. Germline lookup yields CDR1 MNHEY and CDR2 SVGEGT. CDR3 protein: CASSYRVGTSNSPLHF. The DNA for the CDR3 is TGTGCCAGCAGTTACCGCGTAGGGACAAGTAATTCACCCCTCCACTTT.

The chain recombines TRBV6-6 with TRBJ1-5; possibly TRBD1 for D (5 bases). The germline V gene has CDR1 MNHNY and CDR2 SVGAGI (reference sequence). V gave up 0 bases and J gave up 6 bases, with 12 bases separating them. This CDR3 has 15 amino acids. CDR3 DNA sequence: TGTGCCAGCAGTTACTCGAAAACGGGGACTCAGCCCCAGCATTTT. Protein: CASSYSKTGTQPQHF.

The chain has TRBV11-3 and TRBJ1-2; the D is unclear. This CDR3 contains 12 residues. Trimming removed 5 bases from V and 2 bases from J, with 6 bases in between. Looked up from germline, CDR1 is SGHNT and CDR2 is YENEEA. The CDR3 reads CASSVGNYGYTF. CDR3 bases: TGTGCCAGCAGCGTCGGAAACTATGGCTACACCTTC.

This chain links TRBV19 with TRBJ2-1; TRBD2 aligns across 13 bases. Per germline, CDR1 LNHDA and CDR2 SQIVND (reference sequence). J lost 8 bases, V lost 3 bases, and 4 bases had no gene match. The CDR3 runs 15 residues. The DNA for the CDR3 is TGTGCCAGTAGTATTGGACTAGCGGGGGCGGATGAGCAGTTCTTC. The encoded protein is CASSIGLAGADEQFF.

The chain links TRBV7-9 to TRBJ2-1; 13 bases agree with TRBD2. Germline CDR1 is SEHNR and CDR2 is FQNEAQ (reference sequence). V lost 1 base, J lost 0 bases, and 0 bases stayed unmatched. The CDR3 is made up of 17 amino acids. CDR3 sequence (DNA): TGTGCCAGCAGCTTAGGGACTAGCGGGGGCTCCTACAATGAGCAGTTCTTC. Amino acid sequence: CASSLGTSGGSYNEQFF. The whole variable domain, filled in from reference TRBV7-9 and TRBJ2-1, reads DTGVSQNPRHKITKRGQNVTFRCDPISEHNRLYWYRQTLGQGPEFLTYFQNEAQLEKSRLLSDRFSAERPKGSFSTLEIQRTEQGDSAMYLCASSLGTSGGSYNEQFFGPGTRLTVL.